These 14 T cell receptor beta chains were all obtained from the same sample, sequenced in a study of T cells after yellow fever vaccination. One entry per CDR3 protein, called by TCRdb with MiXCR from the 5' RACE reads. The sample records more than 30,000 distinct CDR3 sequences, 6.6% being singletons. The sequencing here drew on PBMCs, either bulk or a sorted T-cell subset (CD4+, CD8+, memory, or dextramer-sorted; not recorded which), taken on the day of the first yellow fever vaccination. All receptors come from a man between 18 and 29 years old who received the YFV17D yellow fever vaccine.

This clonotype was detected many times. The rearrangement links TRBV27 to TRBJ1-5; 8 nucleotides match TRBD1. This CDR3 contains 12 residues. Germline V gene lookup returns CDR1 MNHEY and CDR2 SMNVEV (reference sequence). Unmatched junction bases numbered 4, after V lost 9 bases and J lost 6 bases. This CDR3 is CASKDRGQPQHF. CDR3 in DNA: TGTGCCAGTAAAGACAGGGGTCAGCCCCAGCATTTT.

This clonotype showed up many times. This rearrangement joins TRBV29-1 to TRBJ2-6, with D possibly being TRBD2 (6 bases). CDR1 and CDR2 from the germline V gene are SQVTM and ANQGSEA. The V gene lost 7 bases and the J gene lost 2 bases, with 6 bases spanning the gap. This CDR3 contains 12 residues. The chain's CDR3 is CSAGAGANVLTF. As DNA, the CDR3 is TGCAGCGCGGGGGCTGGGGCCAACGTCCTGACTTTC.

In this sample, this clonotype turned up many times. This rearrangement joins TRBV24-1 to TRBJ2-3, with D unresolved. Germline CDR1 is KGHDR and CDR2 is SFDVKD. The CDR3 contains 13 residues. The ends were cut back, 4 bases at V and 0 bases at J, with 4 bases in the middle. This CDR3 reads CATSEGSTDTQYF. In nucleotides, the CDR3 is TGTGCCACCAGTGAGGGGAGCACAGATACGCAGTATTTT.

Many counts were recorded for this clonotype. The genes are TRBV5-4 and TRBJ1-5; 8 bases are a match to TRBD1. With 6 bases clipped from V and 6 bases from J, the junction kept 5 bases outside the gene matches. Germline lookup yields CDR1 SGHNT and CDR2 YYREEE (reference sequence). CDR3 size: 13 residues. CDR3 DNA sequence: TGTGCCAGCACCATTGACAGGGGTCAGCCCCAGCATTTT. Translated: CASTIDRGQPQHF.

In its sample, this clonotype was seen many times. The rearrangement joins TRBV7-3 to TRBJ2-7; 11 nucleotides line up with TRBD2. CDR3 length equals 13 residues. V lost 4 bases, J lost 12 bases, and 8 bases stayed unmatched. Germline CDR1 and CDR2: SGHTA and FQGTGA. Here the CDR3 DNA reads TGTGCCAGCAGCTCCGGGACTAGCGGCCAAAGGTACTTC. The encoded protein is CASSSGTSGQRYF.

This clonotype was found many times. The chain uses TRBV20-1 and TRBJ2-1; 7 bases line up with TRBD2. Unmatched junction bases numbered 10, after V lost 4 bases and J lost 7 bases. The CDR3 loop spans 14 amino acids. CDR1 is DFQATT and CDR2 is SNEGSKA in the germline V gene (reference sequence). The CDR3 is CSAIQTGGRNEQFF. The CDR3 DNA reads as TGCAGTGCTATTCAAACGGGGGGACGTAATGAGCAGTTCTTC.

Ten or more counts support this clonotype. This CDR3 is CASSPARGEQYF. The DNA of the CDR3 is TGTGCCAGCAGCCCCGCTAGGGGGGAGCAGTACTTC. V usage is TRBV7-6 and J usage is TRBJ2-7; tentatively, D is TRBD1 (6 bases). The germline gives CDR1 SGHVS, CDR2 FNYEAQ. CDR3 size: 12 residues. V gave up 5 bases and J gave up 7 bases, with 12 bases separating them.

This clonotype was observed at least ten times. This rearrangement joins TRBV6-1 to TRBJ2-7; D remains ambiguous. This CDR3 contains 13 residues. The V end lost 6 bases, the J end lost 0 bases, and 9 bases lay between the germline ends. Germline CDR1 MNHNS, CDR2 SASEGT. CDR3: CASRKRSSYEQYV. Written as DNA, the CDR3 is TGTGCCAGCAGGAAGAGAAGCTCCTACGAGCAGTACGTC.

This clonotype was picked up many times. The chain couples TRBV4-3 to TRBJ2-3; 10 nucleotides agree with TRBD2. CDR1 and CDR2 from the germline V gene are LGHNA and YSLEER. Trimming took 4 bases from V and 6 from J; bases not matched to a gene: 16. This CDR3 contains 18 residues. The CDR3, as DNA: TGCGCCAGCAGCCCCGCGTTTGGAGCGGGGGGGCGTTCCGATACGCAGTATTTT. This codes for CASSPAFGAGGRSDTQYF.

This clonotype was recorded many times. The chain links TRBV5-1 to TRBJ2-1, with D perhaps TRBD2 (7 bases). Looked up from germline, CDR1 is SGHRS and CDR2 is YFSETQ. This CDR3 region has 16 residues. The V and J ends lost 0 bases and 2 bases respectively, with 12 bases between them. The CDR3 spells CASSLGWGGPYNEQFF. In DNA form, the CDR3 reads TGCGCCAGCAGCTTGGGATGGGGGGGCCCCTACAATGAGCAGTTCTTC.

This clonotype was seen a handful of times. The chain recombines TRBV5-1 with TRBJ2-1, with TRBD1 matching 7 bases. Germline assignment: CDR1 SGHRS and CDR2 YFSETQ. The CDR3 is made up of 14 amino acids. V lost 0 bases and J lost 8; bases outside the gene matches: 5. CDR3 DNA: TGCGCCAGCAGCTTGGGACAGGGCAATGATGAGCAGTTCTTC. It codes for CASSLGQGNDEQFF.

This clonotype was seen ten or more times. The CDR3: CASSSDRGTVDEQFF. CDR3 bases: TGTGCCAGCAGCTCTGACAGGGGCACGGTCGATGAGCAGTTCTTC. The chain has TRBV7-2 and TRBJ2-1, with TRBD1 matching 8 bases. Germline V gene lookup returns CDR1 SGHTA and CDR2 FQGNSA. The CDR3 extends over 15 amino acids. J was trimmed by 8 bases and V by 4 bases; bases with no gene match: 10.

The sample holds many counts of this clonotype. The gene calls are TRBV24-1 and TRBJ1-5; 9 bases fit TRBD1. V shed 0 bases, J shed 0 bases, and the junction held 2 bases outside the gene matches. This CDR3 contains 17 residues. Per the germline V gene, CDR1 is KGHDR and CDR2 is SFDVKD. The CDR3 DNA follows: TGTGCCACCAGTGATTTGGGACAGGGGTTTAGCAATCAGCCCCAGCATTTT. This codes for CATSDLGQGFSNQPQHF.

This clonotype occurred many times. The CDR3 protein is CATSGSTDTQYF. The CDR3 region has the DNA TGTGCCACCAGTGGGAGCACAGATACGCAGTATTTT. V gene TRBV24-1 combines with J gene TRBJ2-3; D is undetermined. The CDR3 sequence is 12 residues long. Per the germline V gene, CDR1 is KGHDR and CDR2 is SFDVKD. Deletions cut 5 bases from V and 0 bases from J, with 2 bases between.